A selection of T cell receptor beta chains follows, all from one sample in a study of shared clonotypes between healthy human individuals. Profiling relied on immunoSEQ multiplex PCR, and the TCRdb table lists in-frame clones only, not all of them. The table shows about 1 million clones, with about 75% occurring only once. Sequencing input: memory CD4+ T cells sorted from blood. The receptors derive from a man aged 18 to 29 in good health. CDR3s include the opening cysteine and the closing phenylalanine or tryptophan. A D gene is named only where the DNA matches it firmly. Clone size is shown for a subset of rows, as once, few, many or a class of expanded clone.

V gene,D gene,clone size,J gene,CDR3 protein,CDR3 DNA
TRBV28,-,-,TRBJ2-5,CASSSVRETQYF,TGTGCCAGCAGTTCTGTTAGGGAGACCCAGTACTTC
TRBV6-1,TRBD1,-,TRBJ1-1,CANSPRGDTEAFF,TGTGCCAATTCCCCCAGGGGGGACACTGAAGCTTTCTTT
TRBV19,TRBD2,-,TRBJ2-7,CASKGLARYEQYF,TGTGCCAGTAAGGGACTAGCTCGGTACGAGCAGTACTTC
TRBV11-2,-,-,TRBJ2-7,CASSLDRYSYEQYF,TGTGCCAGCAGCTTAGATCGGTACTCATACGAGCAGTACTTC
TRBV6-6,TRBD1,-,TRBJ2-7,CASSSSRTGVYEQYF,TGTGCCAGCAGTTCCTCCCGAACAGGGGTCTACGAGCAGTACTTC
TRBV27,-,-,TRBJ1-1,CASSLRGETEAFF,TGTGCCAGCAGTTTACGGGGTGAGACTGAAGCTTTCTTT
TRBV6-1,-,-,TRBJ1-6,CASSVLEENSPLHF,TGTGCCAGCTCGGTATTGGAAGAGAATTCACCCCTCCACTTT
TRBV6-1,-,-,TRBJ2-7,CASSEEDSAYEQYF,TGTGCCAGCAGTGAAGAAGACAGTGCCTACGAGCAGTACTTC
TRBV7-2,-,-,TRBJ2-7,CASSLALLASEQYF,TGTGCCAGCAGCTTAGCACTACTAGCCAGCGAGCAGTACTTC
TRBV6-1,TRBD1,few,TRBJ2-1,CASSGRTGSYNEQFF,TGTGCCAGCAGCGGTAGGACAGGCTCCTACAATGAGCAGTTCTTC
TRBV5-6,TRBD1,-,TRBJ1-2,CASSPPAGGSLGGYTF,TGTGCCAGCAGCCCGCCCGCAGGGGGCTCGTTGGGGGGCTACACCTTC
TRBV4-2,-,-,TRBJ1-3,CASSQDIAGRAGNTIYF,TGTGCCAGCAGCCAAGATATTGCAGGGCGGGCTGGAAACACCATATATTTT
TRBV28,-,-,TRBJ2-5,CASSLKGGRHETQYF,TGTGCCAGCAGCCTTAAGGGGGGCAGACACGAGACCCAGTACTTC
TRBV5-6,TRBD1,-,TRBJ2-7,CASSLAGFGQGSYEQYF,TGTGCCAGCAGCTTGGCAGGCTTTGGACAGGGGAGCTACGAGCAGTACTTC
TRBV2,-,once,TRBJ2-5,CASRGGSKTQYF,TGTGCCAGCAGGGGCGGCTCCAAGACCCAGTACTTC
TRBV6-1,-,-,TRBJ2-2,CASSGTTNTGELFF,TGTGCCAGCAGCGGGACCACGAACACCGGGGAGCTGTTTTTT
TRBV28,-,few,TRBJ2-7,CASSSQTYEQYF,TGTGCCAGCAGCTCCCAGACCTACGAGCAGTACTTC
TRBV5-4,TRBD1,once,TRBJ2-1,CASTPGQGSYNEQFF,TGTGCCAGCACCCCGGGACAGGGTTCCTACAATGAGCAGTTCTTC
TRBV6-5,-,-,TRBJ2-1,CASSYDGERVNEQFF,TGTGCCAGCAGTTACGACGGGGAGAGAGTAAATGAGCAGTTCTTC
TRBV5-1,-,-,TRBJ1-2,CASSLGGNYGYTF,TGCGCCAGCAGCTTGGGGGGGAACTATGGCTACACCTTC
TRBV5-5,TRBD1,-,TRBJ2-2,CASSTYQGATGELFF,TGTGCCAGCAGCACCTATCAGGGGGCCACCGGGGAGCTGTTTTTT
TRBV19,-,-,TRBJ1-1,CASSIDTRGLMNTEAFF,TGTGCCAGTAGTATAGACACAAGGGGCCTCATGAACACTGAAGCTTTCTTT
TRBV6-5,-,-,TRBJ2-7,CASSYVAGAYEQYF,TGTGCCAGCAGTTACGTGGCAGGGGCCTACGAGCAGTACTTC
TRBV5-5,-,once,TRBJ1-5,CASSLAQGRNQPQHF,TGTGCCAGCAGCTTGGCCCAGGGACGCAATCAGCCCCAGCATTTT
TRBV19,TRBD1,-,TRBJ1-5,CASGQGGQPQHF,TGTGCCAGTGGACAGGGCGGCCAGCCCCAGCATTTT
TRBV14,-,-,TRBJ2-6,CASSPQGSGANVLTF,TGTGCCAGCAGCCCCCAGGGGTCTGGGGCCAACGTCCTGACTTTC
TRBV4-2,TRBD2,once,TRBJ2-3,CASSQDPSGSPTDTQYF,TGTGCCAGCAGCCAAGATCCCAGCGGGAGCCCCACAGATACGCAGTATTTT
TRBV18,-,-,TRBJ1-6,CASSPPSSSYNSPLHF,TGTGCCAGCTCACCACCCTCCAGCTCCTATAATTCACCCCTCCACTTT
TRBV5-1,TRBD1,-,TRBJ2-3,CASSSGTGPTDTQYF,TGCGCCAGCAGCTCGGGGACAGGTCCCACAGATACGCAGTATTTT